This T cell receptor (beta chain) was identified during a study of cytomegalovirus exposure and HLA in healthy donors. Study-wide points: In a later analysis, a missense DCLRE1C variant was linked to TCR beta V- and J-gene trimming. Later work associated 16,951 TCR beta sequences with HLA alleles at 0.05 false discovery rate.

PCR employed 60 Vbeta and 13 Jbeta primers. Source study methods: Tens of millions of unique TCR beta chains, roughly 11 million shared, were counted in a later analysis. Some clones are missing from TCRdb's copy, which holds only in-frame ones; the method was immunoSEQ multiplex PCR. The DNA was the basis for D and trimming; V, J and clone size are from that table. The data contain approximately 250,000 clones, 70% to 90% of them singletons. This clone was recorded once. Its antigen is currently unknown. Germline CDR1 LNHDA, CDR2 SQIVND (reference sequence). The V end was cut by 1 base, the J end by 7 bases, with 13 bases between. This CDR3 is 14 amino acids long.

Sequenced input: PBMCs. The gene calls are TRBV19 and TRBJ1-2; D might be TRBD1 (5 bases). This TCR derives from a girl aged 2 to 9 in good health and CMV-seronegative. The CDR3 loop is CASSIVSGMGGYTF. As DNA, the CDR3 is TGTGCCAGTAGTATAGTCTCAGGGATGGGTGGCTACACCTTC.